Each of the 15 T cell receptor beta chains below was sequenced from the same sample in a study of T cell changes during pregnancy in multiple sclerosis. Data came from immunoSEQ multiplex PCR; TCRdb stores just in-frame clones and leaves some out. This sample has some 40,000 clones, with under 90% found just once. The input for sequencing was peripheral blood, taken in the second trimester of pregnancy. Receptor source: a female donor in good health, enrolled as a control in a pregnancy study.

The chain recombines TRBV7-8 with TRBJ2-2, with 8 bases matching TRBD2. V lost 5 bases, J lost 7 bases, and 15 bases stayed unmatched. The CDR3 covers 17 residues. CDR1 is SGHVS, CDR2 FQNEAQ, per germline. CDR3 protein: CASSRSASGSIDGELFF. The CDR3, as DNA: TGTGCCAGCAGCCGTTCGGCGAGCGGGAGCATCGACGGGGAGCTGTTTTTT.

This clone was counted a single time. The chain carries TRBV10-3 and TRBJ2-7, with D maybe TRBD1 (5 bases). Germline-derived CDR1 and CDR2 are ENHRY and SYGVKD. CDR3 length: 15 residues. The V and J ends lost 2 bases and 1 base respectively, with 12 bases between them. This chain's CDR3 is CAISEARVGSYEQYF. The CDR3, as DNA: TGTGCCATCAGTGAGGCCAGGGTTGGTTCCTACGAGCAGTACTTC.

The chain carries TRBV19 and TRBJ2-7, with 12 bases fitting TRBD1. Germline lookup yields CDR1 LNHDA and CDR2 SQIVND (reference sequence). CDR3 length equals 14 residues. Trimming removed 6 bases from V and 6 bases from J; junction bases left unmatched: 6. The CDR3, as DNA: TGTGCCAGTAGGCCCGGGACAGGGGGCTCCGAGCAGTACTTC. Protein: CASRPGTGGSEQYF.

This clone has just one count. This rearrangement joins TRBV6-5 to TRBJ1-2; 9 bases align to TRBD1. Germline trimming cut 2 bases from V and 4 bases from J; bases unmatched to any gene: 5. Germline assignment: CDR1 MNHEY and CDR2 SVGAGI. The CDR3 is 15 amino acids. In DNA form, the CDR3 reads TGTGCCAGCAGTTACAAGGACAGGGGTCTCTATGGCTACACCTTC. It is translated as CASSYKDRGLYGYTF.

The chain has TRBV15 and TRBJ1-4, with 7 bases aligning to TRBD1. Germline values: CDR1 LNHNV, CDR2 YYDKDF (reference sequence). Trimming took 5 bases from V and 7 from J; bases not matched to a gene: 10. The CDR3 covers 15 residues. The CDR3: CATSLRDSMSEKLFF. The DNA of the CDR3 is TGTGCCACCAGCTTACGGGACAGCATGAGTGAAAAACTGTTTTTT. The full variable domain, its missing parts supplied by reference TRBV15 and TRBJ1-4, is DAMVIQNPRYQVTQFGKPVTLSCSQTLNHNVMYWYQQKSSQAPKLLFHYYDKDFNNEADTPDNFQSRRPNTSFCFLDIRSPGLGDTAMYLCATSLRDSMSEKLFFGSGTQLSVL.

The rearrangement links TRBV10-3 to TRBJ1-4, with D maybe TRBD1 (5 bases). V was cut by 10 bases and J by 2 bases, with 14 bases left in between. The germline V gene encodes CDR1 ENHRY and CDR2 SYGVKD. This CDR3 is 14 amino acids long. CDR3 bases: TGTGCCACCCACGGGGGGACTACTAATGAAAAACTGTTTTTT. Its protein is CATHGGTTNEKLFF.

The chain couples TRBV19 to TRBJ1-2; D gene ambiguous. This CDR3 has 15 amino acids. Germline lookup yields CDR1 LNHDA and CDR2 SQIVND (reference sequence). V dropped 3 bases and J dropped 5 bases, with 16 bases sitting between them. CDR3 residues: CASSMPMSFLYGYTF. CDR3 DNA: TGTGCCAGTAGTATGCCCATGTCCTTCCTATATGGCTACACCTTC.

The chain couples TRBV6-5 to TRBJ2-7; 10 bases fit TRBD1. Germline V CDR1 and CDR2: MNHEY, SVGAGI. The CDR3 loop spans 15 amino acids. V shed 5 bases and J 4 bases; nucleotides not matched to a gene: 8. The CDR3 is CASSVLPGQGYEQYF. The DNA of the CDR3 is TGTGCCAGCAGTGTTCTTCCGGGACAGGGGTACGAGCAGTACTTC.

The sample holds one count of this clone. Mismatch with germline at one junction end may stem from a read error. This chain connects TRBV5-1 to TRBJ2-1, with D uncertain. The CDR3 length is 11 residues. The V gene's germline CDR1 is SGHRS and CDR2 YFSETQ. CDR3 nucleotide sequence: TGCGCCAGCAGCTCCAACAATGAGCAGTTCTTC. Protein: CASSSNNEQFF.

The gene calls are TRBV18 and TRBJ2-3; perhaps TRBD1 as D (6 bases). The CDR3 has 14 residues. From germline, CDR1 is KGHSH and CDR2 LQKENI. Deletions cut 1 base from V and 3 bases from J, with 8 bases between. CDR3 loop: CASSPRQGTDTQYF. CDR3 bases: TGTGCCAGCTCACCACGGCAGGGGACAGATACGCAGTATTTT.

J is TRBJ2-7 and V is TRBV7-6; TRBD2 matches 11 bases. Germline CDR1 and CDR2: SGHVS and FNYEAQ. J was trimmed by 1 base and V by 5 bases; bases with no gene match: 4. This CDR3 is built from 15 residues. CDR3 sequence: CASSIGTSGSYEQYF. For the CDR3, the DNA is TGTGCCAGCAGCATTGGGACTAGCGGTTCCTACGAGCAGTACTTC.

The CDR3 DNA reads TGTGCCAGTAGATCGGACAGAAGAAGCAATCAGCCCCAGCATTTT. Translating it yields CASRSDRRSNQPQHF. This sequence joins TRBV19 and TRBJ1-5; tentatively, D is TRBD1 (6 bases). V lost 6 bases and J 1 base, leaving 13 bases between the germline ends. CDR1 and CDR2 (germline): LNHDA, SQIVND (reference sequence). This CDR3 has 15 amino acids. The full variable domain, its missing parts supplied by reference TRBV19 and TRBJ1-5, is DGGITQSPKYLFRKEGQNVTLSCEQNLNHDAMYWYRQDPGQGLRLIYYSQIVNDFQKGDIAEGYSVSREKKESFPLTVTSAQKNPTAFYLCASRSDRRSNQPQHFGDGTRLSIL.

CDR3 region: CASRDSYAMDYTF. The CDR3 bases are TGTGCCAGCAGGGACAGTTATGCTATGGACTACACCTTC. The V call is TRBV27, the J call TRBJ1-2, with D perhaps TRBD1 (6 bases). The CDR3 spans 13 residues. Germline CDR1 is MNHEY and CDR2 is SMNVEV (reference sequence). The V end lost 6 bases, the J end lost 10 bases, and 18 bases lay between the germline ends.

The chain uses TRBV5-1 and TRBJ1-4; 8 positions agree with TRBD1. V trimming: 4 bases; J trimming: 5 bases; junction bases outside the gene matches: 10. The CDR3 is 16 amino acids. The germline V gene has CDR1 SGHRS and CDR2 YFSETQ. CDR3 in amino acids: CASSPEDRASNEKLFF. DNA for the CDR3: TGCGCCAGCAGCCCTGAGGACAGGGCCTCGAATGAAAAACTGTTTTTT.

V gene TRBV6-1 combines with J gene TRBJ1-2; D not certain. CDR3 length equals 14 residues. Trimming removed 1 base from V and 7 bases from J, with 13 bases in between. The V gene's germline CDR1 is MNHNS and CDR2 SASEGT. CDR3 in DNA: TGTGCCAGCAGTGAAGTCTCAGGAAGTGGTGGCTACACCTTC. Its protein is CASSEVSGSGGYTF.